These 23 T cell receptor beta chains were sequenced from one sample in a study of chemoradiotherapy in HPV16-positive cancers. Here immunoSEQ multiplex PCR was the method, and the copy in TCRdb shows in-frame clones only, minus some. The sample yields about 24,000 clones, approximately 94% seen once. The sample was collected from a patient who underwent chemoradiotherapy. The receptors shown here come from a human donor with HPV-associated anogenital cancer.

The chain uses TRBV7-9 and TRBJ1-2, with TRBD1 as a possible D gene (6 bases). The germline V gene encodes CDR1 SEHNR and CDR2 FQNEAQ (reference sequence). V lost 5 bases and J lost 0, with 16 bases in between. The CDR3 spans 16 residues. This chain's CDR3 is CASSLKNREANYGYTF. The CDR3 nucleotides are TGTGCCAGCAGCCTTAAGAACAGGGAGGCTAACTATGGCTACACCTTC.

The chain uses TRBV2 and TRBJ2-1, with unresolved D. CDR1 is SNHLY and CDR2 is FYNNEI in the germline V gene. CDR3 length equals 13 residues. Trimming took off 6 bases at V and 5 bases at J, with 11 bases between the two ends. CDR3 amino acids: CASSDVGNNEQFF. CDR3 sequence (DNA): TGTGCCAGCAGCGACGTTGGGAACAATGAGCAGTTCTTC.

V is TRBV5-1 and J is TRBJ2-2, with TRBD1 as a possible D gene (6 bases). CDR1 is SGHRS, CDR2 YFSETQ, per germline. This CDR3 comprises 16 residues. Between the trimmed V and J ends, which lost 2 bases and 5 bases, there was a span of 16 bases. In DNA form, the CDR3 reads TGCGCCAGCAGCTTTGCCCAGGCAGGGGAGACCGGGGAGCTGTTTTTT. It yields the protein CASSFAQAGETGELFF.

This clone was observed a handful of times. The chain carries TRBV4-3 and TRBJ2-2, with D unclear. CDR3 length equals 14 residues. Between the trimmed V and J ends, which lost 1 base and 4 bases, there was a span of 7 bases. Looked up from germline, CDR1 is LGHNA and CDR2 is YSLEER. This CDR3 is CASSQVIVTGELFF. For the CDR3, the DNA is TGCGCCAGCAGCCAAGTAATAGTCACCGGGGAGCTGTTTTTT.

This chain links TRBV5-6 with TRBJ1-5, with D possibly matching TRBD1 (6 bases). The ends were cut back, 6 bases at V and 0 bases at J, with 22 bases in the middle. The germline V gene has CDR1 SGHDT and CDR2 YYEEEE. This CDR3 is built from 18 residues. The CDR3 loop reads CASIFFLGACHSNQPQHF. The CDR3 coding sequence is TGTGCCAGCATCTTTTTCTTGGGGGCTTGCCATAGCAATCAGCCCCAGCATTTT. Looking up the rest from reference TRBV5-6 and TRBJ1-5 gives the full variable domain: DAGVTQSPTHLIKTRGQQVTLRCSPKSGHDTVSWYQQALGQGPQFIFQYYEEEERQRGNFPDRFSGHQFPNYSSELNVNALLLGDSALYLCASIFFLGACHSNQPQHFGDGTRLSIL.

The chain has TRBV7-2 and TRBJ2-7; D could derive from TRBD1 or TRBD2 (6 bases each). This CDR3 is 14 amino acids long. V dropped 7 bases and J dropped 0 bases, with 13 bases sitting between them. Looked up from germline, CDR1 is SGHTA and CDR2 is FQGNSA. The chain's CDR3 is CASKSGAPSYEQYF. The CDR3 nucleotides read TGTGCCAGCAAATCGGGGGCCCCCTCCTACGAGCAGTACTTC.

This sequence joins TRBV28 and TRBJ1-1; D not resolved. From germline, CDR1 is MDHEN and CDR2 SYDVKM. V lost 2 bases, J lost 3 bases, and 10 bases lay in between. The CDR3 has 14 residues. In DNA, the CDR3 is TGTGCCAGCAGTTTACGAGGGTCGGACACTGAAGCTTTCTTT. Protein: CASSLRGSDTEAFF.

The chain carries TRBV18 and TRBJ2-7, with 7 bases lining up with TRBD1. With V trimmed by 1 base and J by 2 bases, 2 bases remained unmatched. CDR3 size: 14 residues. Germline CDR1 KGHSH, CDR2 LQKENI. The CDR3 DNA sequence: TGTGCCAGCTCACCACGGACAGGTACCTACGAGCAGTACTTC. This gives the protein CASSPRTGTYEQYF.

The V call is TRBV9, the J call TRBJ2-4; D gene unclear. Per the germline V gene, CDR1 is SGDLS and CDR2 is YYNGEE. The CDR3 length is 13 residues. Trimming took off 0 bases at V and 9 bases at J, with 10 bases between the two ends. The CDR3 spells CASSVVGLGIQYF. The CDR3 DNA sequence: TGTGCCAGCAGCGTAGTCGGGCTGGGCATTCAGTACTTC.

This clone showed up just once. The chain links TRBV5-1 to TRBJ1-2; D not resolved. Trimming cost V 4 bases and J 2 bases, with 12 bases left between them. CDR1 and CDR2 (germline): SGHRS, YFSETQ. The CDR3 extends over 14 amino acids. CDR3 in DNA: TGCGCCAGCAGCCTGGGAGTGGGGAACTATGGCTACACCTTC. It is translated as CASSLGVGNYGYTF.

V usage is TRBV6-5 and J usage is TRBJ1-5; D remains ambiguous. CDR3 length equals 14 residues. V lost 8 bases to trimming and J lost 1 base, with 12 bases between them. Germline V lookup: CDR1 MNHEY, CDR2 SVGAGI. Written as DNA, the CDR3 is TGTGCCAGCCACCCAGGCTTGAGCAATCAGCCCCAGCATTTT. This codes for CASHPGLSNQPQHF.

V is TRBV20-1 and J is TRBJ2-7; no firm D call. Germline V lookup: CDR1 DFQATT, CDR2 SNEGSKA (reference sequence). Trimming left V 4 bases short and J 4 bases short, with 8 bases between. CDR3 length equals 11 residues. CDR3: CSAKDGYEQYF. The CDR3 nucleotides read TGCAGTGCTAAGGACGGTTACGAGCAGTACTTC.

The chain employs TRBV29-1 and TRBJ2-1; D is perhaps TRBD1 (5 bases). Per the germline V gene, CDR1 is SQVTM and CDR2 is ANQGSEA. CDR3 size: 14 residues. V gave up 0 bases and J gave up 6 bases, with 12 bases separating them. The CDR3 coding sequence is TGCAGCGTTGAAGATCTGAGAAGGGGCAATGAGCAGTTCTTC. It translates to CSVEDLRRGNEQFF.

The gene calls are TRBV5-1 and TRBJ2-5, with D unclear. The CDR3 covers 13 residues. Trimming removed 2 bases from V and 3 bases from J, with 8 bases in between. Germline lookup yields CDR1 SGHRS and CDR2 YFSETQ. CDR3 DNA: TGCGCCAGCAGCTTCGCACCGGAAGAGACCCAGTACTTC. Translating it yields CASSFAPEETQYF.

The V call is TRBV6-1, the J call TRBJ2-5; no firm D call. There are 15 residues in the CDR3. The V gene's germline CDR1 is MNHNS and CDR2 SASEGT. V lost 6 bases to trimming and J lost 2 bases, with 16 bases between them. Written as DNA, the CDR3 is TGTGCCAGCAGCGGAGTGGCCACCCTACAAGAGACCCAGTACTTC. Translated, it gives CASSGVATLQETQYF.

The chain couples TRBV19 to TRBJ2-3, with a weak D call TRBD1 (5 bases). The CDR3 is made up of 16 amino acids. Germline loops: CDR1 LNHDA, CDR2 SQIVND (reference sequence). The V end lost 7 bases, the J end lost 3 bases, and 20 bases lay between the germline ends. The CDR3 spells CASTPSGRARTDTQYF. CDR3 bases: TGTGCCAGTACCCCCTCTGGCAGGGCTCGAACAGATACGCAGTATTTT.

The CDR3 loop is CASSISYGYTF. The CDR3 nucleotides read TGTGCCAGCAGTATTTCTTATGGCTACACCTTC. The J gene is TRBJ1-2, the V gene TRBV28; D unresolved. Deletions cut 5 bases from V and 5 bases from J, with 6 bases between. Germline loops: CDR1 MDHEN, CDR2 SYDVKM. The CDR3 runs 11 residues.

The V call is TRBV10-2, the J call TRBJ2-1, with D possibly being TRBD2 (5 bases). The V end was cut by 7 bases, the J end by 10 bases, with 11 bases between. The CDR3 spans 11 residues. Germline V gene sequence: CDR1 WSHSY, CDR2 SAAADI. The CDR3 bases are TGCGCCAGCACGAGGGCGGAAGAGCAGTTCTTC. Protein product: CASTRAEEQFF.

The chain couples TRBV28 to TRBJ2-3; 8 bases fit TRBD2. The CDR3 consists of 17 residues. Unmatched junction bases numbered 9, after V lost 4 bases and J lost 0 bases. Germline CDR1 and CDR2: MDHEN and SYDVKM. The CDR3 DNA sequence: TGTGCCAGCAGTTCCGCCGAGCGGGGGACGAGCACAGATACGCAGTATTTT. This encodes CASSSAERGTSTDTQYF.

CDR3 region: CASSSPHPGLAEEITDTQYF. The CDR3 region has the DNA TGTGCCAGCAGTTCCCCGCACCCGGGACTAGCGGAGGAAATCACAGATACGCAGTATTTT. The chain is built from TRBV28 and TRBJ2-3, with 11 nucleotides matching TRBD2. Germline assignment: CDR1 MDHEN and CDR2 SYDVKM. This CDR3 comprises 20 residues. Trimming took 4 bases from V and 2 from J; bases not matched to a gene: 17.

CDR3 in amino acids: CASSSAGTALSGNTIYF. DNA of the CDR3: TGTGCCAGCTCATCTGCCGGGACGGCCTTGTCTGGAAACACCATATATTTT. V usage is TRBV18 and J usage is TRBJ1-3, with a possible D match to TRBD1 (5 bases). This CDR3 is 17 amino acids long. The V gene's germline CDR1 is KGHSH and CDR2 LQKENI. V was pared by 5 bases and J by 1 base, with 18 bases between.

V usage is TRBV10-3 and J usage is TRBJ2-7; 7 bases are shared with TRBD1. CDR1 and CDR2 (germline): ENHRY, SYGVKD. Trimming took 2 bases from V and 7 from J; bases not matched to a gene: 11. This CDR3 contains 15 residues. CDR3 region: CAISEAPGGSGEQYF. CDR3 DNA sequence: TGTGCCATCAGTGAGGCGCCAGGGGGTTCGGGGGAGCAGTACTTC.

The rearrangement joins TRBV6-5 to TRBJ1-2; TRBD1 aligns across 8 bases. Trimming removed 5 bases from V and 13 bases from J; junction bases left unmatched: 15. From germline, CDR1 is MNHEY and CDR2 SVGAGI. CDR3 length: 14 amino acids. CDR3 in amino acids: CASSTGQGVVKRTF. The CDR3 region has the DNA TGTGCCAGCAGTACCGGACAGGGAGTGGTAAAGCGCACCTTC.